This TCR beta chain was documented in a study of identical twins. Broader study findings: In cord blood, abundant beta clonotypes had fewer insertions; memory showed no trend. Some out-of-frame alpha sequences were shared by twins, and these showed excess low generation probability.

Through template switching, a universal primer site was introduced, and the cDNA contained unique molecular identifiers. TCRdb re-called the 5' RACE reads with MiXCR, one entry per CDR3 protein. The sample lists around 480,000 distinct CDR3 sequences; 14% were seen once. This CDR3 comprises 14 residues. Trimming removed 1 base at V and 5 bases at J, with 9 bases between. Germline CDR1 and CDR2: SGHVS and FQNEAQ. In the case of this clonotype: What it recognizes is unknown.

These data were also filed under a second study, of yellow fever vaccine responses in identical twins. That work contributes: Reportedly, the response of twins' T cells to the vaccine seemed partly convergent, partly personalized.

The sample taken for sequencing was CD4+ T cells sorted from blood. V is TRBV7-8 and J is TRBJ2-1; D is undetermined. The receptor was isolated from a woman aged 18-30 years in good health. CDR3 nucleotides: TGTGCCAGCAGCTTAGTACTGGTACACAATGAGCAGTTCTTC. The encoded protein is CASSLVLVHNEQFF. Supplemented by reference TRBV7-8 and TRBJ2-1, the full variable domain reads GAGVSQSPRYKVAKRGQDVALRCDPISGHVSLFWYQQALGQGPEFLTYFQNEAQLDKSGLPSDRFFAERPEGSVSTLKIQRTQQEDSAVYLCASSLVLVHNEQFFGPGTRLTVL.